The clone carrying this TCR beta chain showed up just a few times. Its target is not known. From the 5' RACE reads, TCRdb called clonotypes with MiXCR, one entry per CDR3 protein. The sample contains hundreds of thousands of distinct CDR3 sequences, approximately 15% of which appear only once. With 5 bases clipped from V and 4 bases from J, the junction kept 9 bases outside the gene matches. The CDR3 loop spans 15 amino acids. The sample originates from a study of T cells after yellow fever vaccination. Overall study context: It was SMART-Seq v4 Ultra Low Input that prepared the fractions with low cell numbers. The study's findings and limits: A faster peak, day 5 versus 15, was reached by the weaker secondary response.

The J gene is TRBJ1-1, the V gene TRBV12-3 or TRBV12-4; 8 bases agree with TRBD1. The source was PBMCs, collected on the day of the yellow fever booster vaccination. This TCR derives from a man aged 30 to 39 who received the YFV17D yellow fever vaccine. The CDR3 spells CASSNRGTWGTEAFF. For the CDR3, the DNA is TGTGCCAGCAGTAACAGGGGGACGTGGGGCACTGAAGCTTTCTTT.